Listed below are T cell receptor beta chains from one sample, sequenced in a study of blood T cell repertoires in COVID-19. Generated by immunoSEQ multiplex PCR, the TCRdb table keeps only in-frame clones and is missing some. The table has 200,000 to 250,000 clones, 81% seen once. The sample consisted of PBMCs or T cells enriched from blood (not recorded which). These TCRs come from a woman in her forties or fifties with acute COVID-19. The CDR3 runs from the conserved cysteine through the conserved F or W. The D gene is left open where the match is weak. Clone size appears in some rows only: once, few, many, or a class for an expanded clone.

D gene | CDR3 length | clone size | J gene | V gene | CDR3 DNA | CDR3 protein
NA | 17 | NA | TRBJ2-7 | TRBV4-2 | TGTGCCAGCAGCCACCCTTCAGGGGGGACAGACCTCGTCGAGCAGTACTTC | CASSHPSGGTDLVEQYF
TRBD1 | 15 | NA | TRBJ1-2 | TRBV6-2/TRBV6-3 | TGTGCCAGCAGTTCCACTCACAGGGGGGCCTATGGCTACACCTTC | CASSSTHRGAYGYTF
NA | 14 | NA | TRBJ1-4 | TRBV18 | TGTGCCAGCTCACCACGAGTTGCCTCTGAAAAACTGTTTTTT | CASSPRVASEKLFF
NA | 16 | NA | TRBJ1-4 | TRBV3-1/TRBV3-2 | TGTGCCAGCAGCCAACAGCCGGGACACCTTAATGAAAAACTGTTTTTT | CASSQQPGHLNEKLFF
NA | 18 | few | TRBJ2-1 | TRBV28 | TGTGCCAGCAGTTTATTAGGGACACAAATAAGCTCCTACAATGAGCAGTTCTTC | CASSLLGTQISSYNEQFF
NA | 14 | NA | TRBJ1-2 | TRBV7-2 | TGTGCCAGCACCCAGGGGACACCCGAGAGTGGCTACACCTTC | CASTQGTPESGYTF
NA | 13 | NA | TRBJ2-2 | TRBV7-3 | TGTGCCAGCAGCCCCCTGAACACCGGGGAGCTGTTTTTT | CASSPLNTGELFF
NA | 13 | NA | TRBJ2-7 | TRBV5-8 | TGTGCCAGCAGCTCCGCAAACCTATACGAGCAGTACTTC | CASSSANLYEQYF
NA | 14 | NA | TRBJ1-5 | TRBV7-2 | TGTGCCAGCAGCTTAGTAAAAGGGGGACAGCCCCAGCATTTT | CASSLVKGGQPQHF
TRBD2 | 18 | once | TRBJ2-4 | TRBV7-2 | TGTGCCAGCAGCGAGGGACTAGCCGCTATTAGGACCAAAAACATTCAGTACTTC | CASSEGLAAIRTKNIQYF
TRBD2 | 19 | NA | TRBJ2-3 | TRBV3-1/TRBV3-2 | TGTGCCAGCAGCCAACCTCTAGGGGCTAGCGGGTCGGGCACAGATACGCAGTATTTT | CASSQPLGASGSGTDTQYF
NA | 15 | NA | TRBJ1-1 | TRBV5-1 | TGCGCCAGCAGCTGGGGGACTGAGCTCCACACTGAAGCTTTCTTT | CASSWGTELHTEAFF
NA | 14 | NA | TRBJ2-7 | TRBV30 | TGTGCCTGGAGTGTCGGTAGCGGCTCGTATGAGCAGTACTTC | CAWSVGSGSYEQYF
NA | 16 | NA | TRBJ2-6 | TRBV5-1 | TGCGCCAGCAGCCTGACAGTTCCCTCTGGGGCCAACGTCCTGACTTTC | CASSLTVPSGANVLTF
NA | 14 | NA | TRBJ2-5 | TRBV5-1 | TGCGCCAGCAGCCTGTACCAAGCTCAAGAGACCCAGTACTTC | CASSLYQAQETQYF